The present entry profiles one T cell receptor (beta chain) with its context. What it recognizes is unknown. This record comes from a study of PD-1 blockade in classical Hodgkin lymphoma. Study-level information: Patients were treated with nivolumab at 3 mg/kg, and this was given intravenously every 2 weeks.

Study results and caveats: Baseline TCR diversity was reportedly lower in newly diagnosed patients than in healthy donors. It was reported as lower still in relapsed/refractory patients.

CDR3 length: 16 residues. Trimming removed 2 bases from V and 6 bases from J; junction bases left unmatched: 8. The germline gives CDR1 SGHAT, CDR2 FQNNGV. Every patient relapsed after autologous stem cell transplantation, and brentuximab vedotin exposure varied. Sequencing used immunoSEQ multiplex PCR; TCRdb keeps in-frame clones, though not all of them. The sample contains 95,000 to 100,000 clones, about 89% of which appear only once. The rearrangement links TRBV11-2 to TRBJ2-1; 9 bases match TRBD1. The specimen was peripheral blood mononuclear cells (PBMCs), collected before the second cycle of nivolumab. This sequence was found in a human donor with classical Hodgkin lymphoma. CDR3 residues: CASSLNPGTGFNEQFF. The CDR3 nucleotides are TGTGCCAGCAGCTTAAATCCCGGGACAGGGTTCAATGAGCAGTTCTTC. Combining the CDR3 with reference TRBV11-2 and TRBJ2-1 gives the whole variable domain EAGVAQSPRYKIIEKRQSVAFWCNPISGHATLYWYQQILGQGPKLLIQFQNNGVVDDSQLPKDRFSAERLKGVDSTLKIQPAKLEDSAVYLCASSLNPGTGFNEQFFGPGTRLTVL.